Listed below are T cell receptor beta chains from one sample, sequenced in a study of OX40 agonist ivuxolimab in advanced cancers. Clones were read by immunoSEQ multiplex PCR, and TCRdb kept only the in-frame ones, dropping some. The sample lists 50,000 or so clones; approximately 88% were seen once. The sample here was CD4+ or CD8+ T cells sorted from blood, taken in a trial of the OX40 agonist ivuxolimab. These receptors all stem from an adult with an advanced solid tumor such as melanoma, head and neck, liver or kidney cancer. The CDR3 runs from the conserved cysteine through the conserved F or W. The D gene is left open where the match is weak. Clone sizes are given selectively: once, few, many, or a class where the clone is expanded.

J: TRBJ1-1
size: NA
D: NA
V: TRBV5-4
DNA: TGTGCCAGCAGCTTGTTCGGGACACAAGGATCTGGAGCTTTCTTT
CDR3: CASSLFGTQGSGAFF

J: TRBJ2-7
size: NA
D: NA
V: TRBV4-1
DNA: TGCGCCAGCAGCCAAGGGACACCCGGAGGCTACGAGCAGTACTTC
CDR3: CASSQGTPGGYEQYF

J: TRBJ1-3
size: NA
D: NA
V: TRBV5-1
DNA: TGCGCCAGCAGCTTGATGGACACCAACACGGGAAACACCATATATTTT
CDR3: CASSLMDTNTGNTIYF

J: TRBJ2-2
size: NA
D: NA
V: TRBV5-1
DNA: TGCGCCAGCAGCCTTCGGAGTTGGGCCGGGGAGCTGTTTTTT
CDR3: CASSLRSWAGELFF

J: TRBJ2-7
size: once
D: TRBD1
V: TRBV7-2
DNA: TGTGCCAGCAGCTTACAGGGACAGGGTACCTACGAGCAGTACTTC
CDR3: CASSLQGQGTYEQYF

J: TRBJ2-1
size: few
D: NA
V: TRBV9
DNA: TGTGCCAGCAGCGTAGCGGTGGGGGGGCAATCCTACAATGAGCAGTTCTTC
CDR3: CASSVAVGGQSYNEQFF

J: TRBJ1-4
size: NA
D: NA
V: TRBV30
DNA: TGTGCCTGGAGCCCCGGTCTTAAGGGGGAAAAACTGTTTTTT
CDR3: CAWSPGLKGEKLFF

J: TRBJ2-1
size: NA
D: TRBD2
V: TRBV10-2
DNA: TGCGCCAGCAGTGGTCCGGGGGGGCTACACGATGAGCAGTTCTTC
CDR3: CASSGPGGLHDEQFF

J: TRBJ2-3
size: NA
D: TRBD2
V: TRBV6-5
DNA: TGTGCCAGCAGTGGCGGGAGCTCGACAGATACGCAGTATTTT
CDR3: CASSGGSSTDTQYF

J: TRBJ2-1
size: NA
D: NA
V: TRBV27
DNA: TGTGCCAGCAGTTTACCCACGTCTGCCAATGAGCAGTTCTTC
CDR3: CASSLPTSANEQFF

J: TRBJ2-2
size: NA
D: NA
V: TRBV9
DNA: TGTGCCAGCAGCGGTGAAGGCGGGGAGCTGTTTTTT
CDR3: CASSGEGGELFF

J: TRBJ1-4
size: few
D: NA
V: TRBV7-9
DNA: TGTGCCAGCAGCTCGCAGGGAGCGGGTGAAAAACTGTTTTTT
CDR3: CASSSQGAGEKLFF

J: TRBJ2-3
size: NA
D: TRBD1
V: TRBV9
DNA: TGTGCCAGCAGCGAGACAGGGGGCGATACAGATACGCAGTATTTT
CDR3: CASSETGGDTDTQYF

J: TRBJ2-2
size: once
D: TRBD1
V: TRBV19
DNA: TGTGCCAGTAGTACAAGAGGACAGGGAACCGGGGAGCTGTTTTTT
CDR3: CASSTRGQGTGELFF

J: TRBJ1-2
size: NA
D: TRBD1
V: TRBV2
DNA: TGTGCCAGCAGGACCGGGACAGGGGGCTTGGGCTACACCTTC
CDR3: CASRTGTGGLGYTF

J: TRBJ1-2
size: NA
D: NA
V: TRBV7-9
DNA: TGTGCCAGCAGCTTGGGACTGGACTATGGCTACACCTTC
CDR3: CASSLGLDYGYTF

J: TRBJ1-2
size: NA
D: NA
V: TRBV19
DNA: TGTGCCAGTAGTATGGACGGCCGCTATGGCTACACCTTC
CDR3: CASSMDGRYGYTF

J: TRBJ2-7
size: NA
D: NA
V: TRBV7-2
DNA: TGTGCCAGCAGCTTAGAGGGGACGATTTACTCCTACGAGCAGTACTTC
CDR3: CASSLEGTIYSYEQYF

J: TRBJ2-1
size: NA
D: NA
V: TRBV6-5
DNA: TGTGCCAGCAGTTATTTGACCCCATTGGGGGGCGAGCAGTTCTTC
CDR3: CASSYLTPLGGEQFF

J: TRBJ2-7
size: NA
D: TRBD2
V: TRBV7-2
DNA: TGTGCCAGCACCCGGGGGGTTTTGGTAGGCGGGCAGTACTTC
CDR3: CASTRGVLVGGQYF

J: TRBJ2-1
size: NA
D: NA
V: TRBV5-4
DNA: TGTGCCAGCAGCCTCCCCCGGTTGGACTCGTACAATGAGCAGTTCTTC
CDR3: CASSLPRLDSYNEQFF

J: TRBJ1-1
size: NA
D: TRBD1
V: TRBV6-1
DNA: TGTGCCAGCAGCTTGGACAGGTCGGGCACTGAAGCTTTCTTT
CDR3: CASSLDRSGTEAFF

J: TRBJ2-3
size: NA
D: NA
V: TRBV10-3
DNA: TGTGCCATCAGTGAAAGCACAGATACGCAGTATTTT
CDR3: CAISESTDTQYF

J: TRBJ1-4
size: few
D: TRBD1
V: TRBV18
DNA: TGTGCCAGCTCACCTGGGACAGGGGATGAAAAACTGTTTTTT
CDR3: CASSPGTGDEKLFF

J: TRBJ2-3
size: NA
D: NA
V: TRBV7-2
DNA: TGTGCCAGCAGCTTTCGCGACAGCCTCTTCACAGATACGCAGTATTTT
CDR3: CASSFRDSLFTDTQYF

J: TRBJ1-2
size: NA
D: NA
V: TRBV2
DNA: TGTGCCAGCAGTGACAGTAACTATGGCTACACCTTC
CDR3: CASSDSNYGYTF

J: TRBJ1-5
size: NA
D: NA
V: TRBV15
DNA: TGTGCCACCAGCAGAGTTCTAGGCAATCAGCCCCAGCATTTT
CDR3: CATSRVLGNQPQHF

J: TRBJ1-1
size: NA
D: NA
V: TRBV5-8
DNA: TGTGCCAGCAGCCAAGGAGGATTGGGCAGCATGAACACTGAAGCTTTCTTT
CDR3: CASSQGGLGSMNTEAFF

J: TRBJ1-3
size: NA
D: TRBD1
V: TRBV6-6
DNA: TGTGCCAGCAGTTACTCGAGACAGGGAAACGGAAACACCATATATTTT
CDR3: CASSYSRQGNGNTIYF